Shown below are 16 T cell receptor beta chains from a single sample sequenced in a study of cytomegalovirus exposure and HLA in healthy donors (dated 2017 in TCRdb). Libraries came from the immunoSEQ multiplex PCR assay. A mixture of 60 forward primers for TCR Vbeta segments and 13 reverse primers for TCR Jbeta segments was used in the multiplex PCR. TCRdb provides this immuneACCESS table in a form limited to in-frame rearrangements. Some clones are lacking; in checked studies, under half of them reflect an unresolved V gene, and why the rest are absent is not known. The sample includes about 160,000 clones, with roughly 80% observed a single time. The ten biggest clones cover 2% to 2.5% of the sample. The source material was PBMCs. The receptors were sampled from a male donor in good health and CMV-seronegative.

The gene calls are TRBV6-1 and TRBJ2-1; TRBD2 aligns across 9 bases. The germline CDR1 and CDR2 sequences are MNHNS and SASEGT. The CDR3 extends over 14 amino acids. J gave up 6 bases and V 4 bases, and 4 bases lay outside the gene matches. The CDR3 region is CASSGLAVPNEQFF. In DNA form, the CDR3 reads TGTGCCAGCAGTGGACTAGCGGTTCCCAATGAGCAGTTCTTC.

On this clone itself: The same CDR3 also results from other DNA sequences found in this sample. The chain recombines TRBV6-5 with TRBJ1-2, with D unclear. V lost 0 bases and J lost 0, with 5 bases in between. The CDR3 runs 14 residues. The germline gives CDR1 MNHEY, CDR2 SVGAGI. The chain's CDR3 is CASSYSRTNYGYTF. In DNA form, the CDR3 reads TGTGCCAGCAGTTACTCGAGGACTAACTATGGCTACACCTTC.

The CDR3, as DNA: TGTGCTAGTGGCGGGAACACCGGGGAGCTGTTTTTT. Its protein is CASGGNTGELFF. V gene TRBV12-5 combines with J gene TRBJ2-2, with D uncertain. CDR1 is LGHNT and CDR2 is FRNRAP in the germline V gene. The CDR3 contains 12 residues. V was cut by 6 bases and J by 1 base, with 3 bases left in between.

This clone was observed a single time. The chain uses TRBV5-4 and TRBJ2-5, with D possibly TRBD2 on 5 matching bases. TRBJ2-7 explains the end of the DNA better; the J call may be wrong. CDR1 is SGHNT, CDR2 YYREEE, per germline (reference sequence). The CDR3 extends over 16 amino acids. The CDR3 spells CASSQDGVVLTYEQYF. CDR3 nucleotide sequence: TGTGCCAGCAGTCAGGACGGGGTTGTGTTAACCTACGAGCAGTACTTC.

This clone was observed a handful of times. An end of the junction differs from the germline gene, which may be a read error. The chain links TRBV7-2 to TRBJ2-1, with 7 nucleotides matching TRBD2. The CDR3 contains 18 residues. Germline CDR1 SGHTA, CDR2 FQGNSA. DNA for the CDR3: TGTGCCAGCAGCTTAGTCCCTCCGGCTAGCGGCTCCTGCAATGAGCAGTTCTTC. It encodes CASSLVPPASGSCNEQFF. Supplemented by reference TRBV7-2 and TRBJ2-1, the full variable domain reads GAGVSQSPSNKVTEKGKDVELRCDPISGHTALYWYRQSLGQGLEFLIYFQGNSAPDKSGLPSDRFSAERTGGSVSTLTIQRTQQEDSAVYLCASSLVPPASGSCNEQFFGPGTRLTVL.

The CDR3 DNA reads TGTGCCAGCAGCTTGGGTTGGGGGACTCTCATCGAGCAGTACTTC. It encodes CASSLGWGTLIEQYF. The gene calls are TRBV5-5 and TRBJ2-7; tentatively, D is TRBD2 (6 bases). The germline V gene has CDR1 SGHKS and CDR2 YYEKEE (reference sequence). V was pared by 0 bases and J by 6 bases, with 16 bases between. The CDR3 sequence is 15 residues long.

V and J are TRBV6-1 and TRBJ1-5; D may be TRBD1 (6 bases). V was pared by 4 bases and J by 2 bases, with 18 bases between. The CDR3 has 17 residues. Germline V CDR1 and CDR2: MNHNS, SASEGT. CDR3 DNA sequence: TGTGCCAGCAGTGCCCGGGACATGGGGACGGGCAATCAGCCCCAGCATTTT. Translation gives CASSARDMGTGNQPQHF.

This clone was observed a handful of times. The V gene is TRBV6-6, the J gene TRBJ2-7; no clear D gene. The V gene lost 11 bases and the J gene lost 2 bases, with 4 bases spanning the gap. This CDR3 is built from 9 residues. The germline CDR1 and CDR2 sequences are MNHNY and SVGAGI (reference sequence). CDR3 region: CAGPYEQYF. In DNA, the CDR3 is TGTGCCGGGCCCTACGAGCAGTACTTC.

The chain couples TRBV15 to TRBJ2-7; 7 bases fit TRBD2. The CDR3 loop spans 15 amino acids. Germline V CDR1 and CDR2: LNHNV, YYDKDF (reference sequence). Germline trimming cut 3 bases from V and 7 bases from J; bases unmatched to any gene: 12. The CDR3 sequence is CATSRDGGGPGEQYF. Here the CDR3 DNA reads TGTGCCACCAGCAGGGATGGCGGGGGTCCGGGGGAGCAGTACTTC.

As for this clone: At the DNA level, this CDR3 is encoded by other sequences in the same sample as well. The rearrangement links TRBV27 to TRBJ2-1; possible D gene TRBD1, 5 bases. The CDR3 contains 13 residues. CDR1 is MNHEY, CDR2 SMNVEV, per germline (reference sequence). V was shortened by 5 bases and J by 4 bases, with 9 bases between the two germline ends. The CDR3 DNA sequence: TGTGCCAGCAGTCAAGGACAATACAATGAGCAGTTCTTC. As protein: CASSQGQYNEQFF.

The chain recombines TRBV5-4 with TRBJ2-7; 9 bases agree with TRBD2. Trimming removed 2 bases from V and 3 bases from J; junction bases left unmatched: 12. Germline V gene lookup returns CDR1 SGHNT and CDR2 YYREEE (reference sequence). This CDR3 contains 17 residues. CDR3 DNA sequence: TGTGCCAGCAGCTTAGCCTCAGCGGGGGGCCGCTACTACGAGCAGTACTTC. This codes for CASSLASAGGRYYEQYF.

The gene calls are TRBV5-1 and TRBJ1-4; TRBD1 aligns across 9 bases. Germline trimming cut 4 bases from V and 8 bases from J; bases unmatched to any gene: 18. CDR3 length equals 18 residues. The germline CDR1 and CDR2 sequences are SGHRS and YFSETQ. CDR3 sequence reads: CASSPPSGTGRGSEKLFF. The CDR3 region has the DNA TGCGCCAGCAGCCCGCCTTCCGGGACAGGGCGAGGAAGCGAAAAACTGTTTTTT.

The chain employs TRBV4-1 and TRBJ2-7; tentatively, D is TRBD1 (5 bases). The CDR3 has 15 amino acids. The germline gives CDR1 MGHRA, CDR2 YSYEKL. Trimming stripped 0 bases from V and 0 bases from J, with 9 bases between. This CDR3 is CASSQERGSSYEQYF. The CDR3 coding sequence is TGCGCCAGCAGCCAAGAAAGGGGAAGCTCCTACGAGCAGTACTTC.

The rearrangement joins TRBV30 to TRBJ1-2; 8 bases are shared with TRBD1. J was trimmed by 2 bases and V by 0 bases; bases with no gene match: 17. The CDR3 contains 19 residues. Germline lookup yields CDR1 GTSNPN and CDR2 SVGIG (reference sequence). This CDR3 reads CAWSVQRGTGGRLNYGYTF. The CDR3 DNA sequence: TGTGCCTGGAGTGTACAAAGGGGGACAGGTGGACGTCTAAACTATGGCTACACCTTC. The complete variable domain, with remaining parts taken from reference TRBV30 and TRBJ1-2, reads SQTIHQWPATLVQPVGSPLSLECTVEGTSNPNLYWYRQAAGRGLQLLFYSVGIGQISSEVPQNLSASRPQDRQFILSSKKLLLSDSGFYLCAWSVQRGTGGRLNYGYTFGSGTRLTVV.

The chain links TRBV7-2 to TRBJ2-7; weak D call: TRBD1 (6 bases). Trimming cost V 4 bases and J 6 bases, with 10 bases left between them. The CDR3 totals 12 residues. Germline CDR1 SGHTA, CDR2 FQGNSA. In nucleotides, the CDR3 is TGTGCCAGCAGCTCGGGACAACGCGAGCAGTACTTC. Translating it yields CASSSGQREQYF. The variable domain in full, completed from reference TRBV7-2 and TRBJ2-7, reads GAGVSQSPSNKVTEKGKDVELRCDPISGHTALYWYRQSLGQGLEFLIYFQGNSAPDKSGLPSDRFSAERTGGSVSTLTIQRTQQEDSAVYLCASSSGQREQYFGPGTRLTVT.

The V and J genes are TRBV11-2 and TRBJ2-7; 10 bases fit TRBD2. With V trimmed by 6 bases and J by 5 bases, 10 bases remained unmatched. Looked up from germline, CDR1 is SGHAT and CDR2 is FQNNGV. CDR3 length: 15 residues. The CDR3 DNA reads TGTGCCAGCAGGTCAAGCCTAGCGGGAGCGCACGAGCAGTACTTC. It is translated as CASRSSLAGAHEQYF.